The clone carrying this T cell receptor beta chain has just one count. Its antigen remains unidentified. This entry belongs to a study of T cell responses to AZD1222 COVID-19 vaccine. Study overall: Pooling was applied to second doses at about 4 or about 12 weeks.

Only in-frame clones appear in the TCRdb table, and some are missing; sequencing was by immunoSEQ multiplex PCR. The sample contains some 120,000 clones, roughly 93% of which appear only once. CDR1 is SNHLY, CDR2 FYNNEI, per germline. Trimming took 3 bases from V and 4 from J; bases not matched to a gene: 1. The CDR3 consists of 13 residues. Study-wide points: Spike-specific TCR breadth rose after two AZD1222 doses, and depth rose as well. Spike regions recognized by vaccine-associated CD4 TCRs spanned the protein, led by 160-218 and 743-854.

This material consisted of peripheral blood, taken on day 0 of AZD1222 vaccination. The TCR was taken from an adult in good health. This rearrangement joins TRBV2 to TRBJ1-2; 8 bases are a match to TRBD1. The CDR3 DNA sequence: TGTGCCAGCAGTGACAGGGGGCCCTATGGCTACACCTTC. Residues: CASSDRGPYGYTF.